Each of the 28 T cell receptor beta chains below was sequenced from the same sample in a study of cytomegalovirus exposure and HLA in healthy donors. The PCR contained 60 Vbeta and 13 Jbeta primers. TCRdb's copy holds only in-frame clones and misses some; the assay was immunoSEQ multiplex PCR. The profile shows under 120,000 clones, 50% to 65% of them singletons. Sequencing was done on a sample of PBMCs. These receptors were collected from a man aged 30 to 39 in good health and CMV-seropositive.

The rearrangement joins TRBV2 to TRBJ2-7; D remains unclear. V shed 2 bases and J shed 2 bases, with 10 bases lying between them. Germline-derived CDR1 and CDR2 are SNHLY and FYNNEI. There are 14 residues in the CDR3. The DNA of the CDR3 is TGTGCCAGCAGTGAACCCCCAAGCCCCTACGAGCAGTACTTC. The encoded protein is CASSEPPSPYEQYF.

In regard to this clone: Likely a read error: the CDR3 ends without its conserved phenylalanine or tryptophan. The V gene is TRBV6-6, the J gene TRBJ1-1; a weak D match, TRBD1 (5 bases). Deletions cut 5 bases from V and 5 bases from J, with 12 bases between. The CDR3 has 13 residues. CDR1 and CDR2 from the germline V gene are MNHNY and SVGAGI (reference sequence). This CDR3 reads CASSTAGKTEAFL. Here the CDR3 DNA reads TGTGCCAGCAGTACTGCAGGGAAAACTGAAGCTTTCCTT.

The CDR3, as DNA: TGTGCCATCAGTGAGTCCGTCAGCCAAGAGACCCAGTACTTC. This gives the protein CAISESVSQETQYF. This chain joins TRBV10-3 and TRBJ2-5; D is ambiguous. Deletions cut 0 bases from V and 1 base from J, with 6 bases between. CDR3 length equals 14 residues. Germline CDR1 reads ENHRY; CDR2 reads SYGVKD.

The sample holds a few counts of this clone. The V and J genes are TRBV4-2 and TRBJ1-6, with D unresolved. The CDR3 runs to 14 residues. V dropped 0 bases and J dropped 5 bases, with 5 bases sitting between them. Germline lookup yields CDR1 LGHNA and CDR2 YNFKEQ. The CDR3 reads CASSQDGNNSPLHF. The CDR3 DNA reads TGTGCCAGCAGCCAAGACGGGAATAATTCACCCCTCCACTTT.

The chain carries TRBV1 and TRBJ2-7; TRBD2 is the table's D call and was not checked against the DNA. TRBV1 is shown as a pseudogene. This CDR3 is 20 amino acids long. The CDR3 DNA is TGCACCAGCAGCCAAGATAATAAAGGGAGCGGCGCCCAGGCTCGGCGGGAGCAGTACTTC. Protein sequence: CTSSQDNKGSGAQARREQYF.

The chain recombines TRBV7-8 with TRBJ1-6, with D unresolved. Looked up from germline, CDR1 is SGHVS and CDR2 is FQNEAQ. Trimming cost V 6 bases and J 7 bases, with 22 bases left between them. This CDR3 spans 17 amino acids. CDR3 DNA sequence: TGTGCCAGCAGACAATACGTTGGAGGTTTACCAAATTCACCCCTCCACTTT. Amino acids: CASRQYVGGLPNSPLHF.

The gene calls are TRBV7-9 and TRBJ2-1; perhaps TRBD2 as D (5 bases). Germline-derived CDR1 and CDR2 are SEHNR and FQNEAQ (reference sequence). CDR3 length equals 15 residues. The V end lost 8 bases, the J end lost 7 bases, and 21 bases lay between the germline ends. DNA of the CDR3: TGTGCCAGCTCACCTTGGGGTCTAGCTGGTAATGAGCAGTTCTTC. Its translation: CASSPWGLAGNEQFF. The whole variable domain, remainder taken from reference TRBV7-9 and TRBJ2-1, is DTGVSQNPRHKITKRGQNVTFRCDPISEHNRLYWYRQTLGQGPEFLTYFQNEAQLEKSRLLSDRFSAERPKGSFSTLEIQRTEQGDSAMYLCASSPWGLAGNEQFFGPGTRLTVL.

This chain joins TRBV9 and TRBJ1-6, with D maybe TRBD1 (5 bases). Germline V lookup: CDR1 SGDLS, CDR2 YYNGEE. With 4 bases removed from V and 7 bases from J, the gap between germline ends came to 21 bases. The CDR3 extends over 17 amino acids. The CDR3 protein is CASSPDGRVMVNSPLHF. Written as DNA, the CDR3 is TGTGCCAGCAGCCCAGACGGCAGGGTAATGGTCAATTCACCCCTCCACTTT.

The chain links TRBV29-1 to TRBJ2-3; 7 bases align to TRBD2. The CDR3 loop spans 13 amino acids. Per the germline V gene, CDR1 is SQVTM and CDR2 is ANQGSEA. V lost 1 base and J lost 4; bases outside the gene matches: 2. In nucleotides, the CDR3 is TGCAGCGTTGAAGTGGGGAGGGCAGATACGCAGTATTTT. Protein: CSVEVGRADTQYF.

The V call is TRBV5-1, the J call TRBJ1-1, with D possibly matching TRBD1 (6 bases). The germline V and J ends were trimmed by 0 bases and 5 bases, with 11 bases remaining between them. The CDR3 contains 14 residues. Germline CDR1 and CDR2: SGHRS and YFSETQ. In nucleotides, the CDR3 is TGCGCCAGCAGCTTGGTAGGGGGGGGGACTGAAGCTTTCTTT. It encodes CASSLVGGGTEAFF. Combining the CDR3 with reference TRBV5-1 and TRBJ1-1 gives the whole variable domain KAGVTQTPRYLIKTRGQQVTLSCSPISGHRSVSWYQQTPGQGLQFLFEYFSETQRNKGNFPGRFSGRQFSNSRSEMNVSTLELGDSALYLCASSLVGGGTEAFFGQGTRLTVV.

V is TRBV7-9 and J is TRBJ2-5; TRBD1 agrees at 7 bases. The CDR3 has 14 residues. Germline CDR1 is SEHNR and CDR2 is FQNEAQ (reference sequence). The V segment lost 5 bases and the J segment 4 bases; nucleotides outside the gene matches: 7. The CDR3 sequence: CASSGDRVGETQYF. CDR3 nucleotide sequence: TGTGCCAGCAGCGGTGACAGGGTGGGAGAGACCCAGTACTTC.

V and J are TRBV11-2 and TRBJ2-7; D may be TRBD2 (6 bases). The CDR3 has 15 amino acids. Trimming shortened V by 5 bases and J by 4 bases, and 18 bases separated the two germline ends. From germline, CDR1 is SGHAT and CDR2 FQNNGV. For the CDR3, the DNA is TGTGCCAGCAGCCTTAGCGGCCAGGGTATTTACGAGCAGTACTTC. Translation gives CASSLSGQGIYEQYF.

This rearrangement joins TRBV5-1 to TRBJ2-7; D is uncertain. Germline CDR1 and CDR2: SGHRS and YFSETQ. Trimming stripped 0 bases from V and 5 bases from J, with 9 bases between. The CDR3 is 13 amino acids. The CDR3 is CASSLGAPHEQYF. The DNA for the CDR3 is TGCGCCAGCAGCTTGGGTGCGCCGCACGAGCAGTACTTC. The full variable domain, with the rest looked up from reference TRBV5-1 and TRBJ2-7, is KAGVTQTPRYLIKTRGQQVTLSCSPISGHRSVSWYQQTPGQGLQFLFEYFSETQRNKGNFPGRFSGRQFSNSRSEMNVSTLELGDSALYLCASSLGAPHEQYFGPGTRLTVT.

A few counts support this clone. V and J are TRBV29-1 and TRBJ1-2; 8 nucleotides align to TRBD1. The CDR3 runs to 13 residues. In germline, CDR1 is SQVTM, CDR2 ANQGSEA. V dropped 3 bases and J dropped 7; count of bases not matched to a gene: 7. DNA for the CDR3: TGCAGCGTTGAGACCCAGGGGGCGCGTGGCTACACCTTC. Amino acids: CSVETQGARGYTF.

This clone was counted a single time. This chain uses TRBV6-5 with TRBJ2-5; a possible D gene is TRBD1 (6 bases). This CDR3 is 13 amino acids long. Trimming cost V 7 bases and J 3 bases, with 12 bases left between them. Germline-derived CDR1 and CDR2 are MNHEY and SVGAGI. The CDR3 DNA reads TGTGCCAGCATCAGGGGATCGGAAGAGACCCAGTACTTC. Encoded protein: CASIRGSEETQYF.

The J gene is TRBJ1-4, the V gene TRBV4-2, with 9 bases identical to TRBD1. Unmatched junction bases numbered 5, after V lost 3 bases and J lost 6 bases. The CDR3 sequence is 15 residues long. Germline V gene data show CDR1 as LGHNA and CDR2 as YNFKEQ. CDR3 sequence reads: CASSHTGGGDEKLFF. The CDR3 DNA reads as TGTGCCAGCAGCCACACAGGGGGCGGTGATGAAAAACTGTTTTTT.

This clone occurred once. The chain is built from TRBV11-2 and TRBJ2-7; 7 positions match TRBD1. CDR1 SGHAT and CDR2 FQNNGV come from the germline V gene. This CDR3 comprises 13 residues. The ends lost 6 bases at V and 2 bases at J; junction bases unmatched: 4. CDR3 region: CASSFDRAYEQYF. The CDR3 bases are TGTGCCAGCAGTTTCGACAGGGCCTACGAGCAGTACTTC.

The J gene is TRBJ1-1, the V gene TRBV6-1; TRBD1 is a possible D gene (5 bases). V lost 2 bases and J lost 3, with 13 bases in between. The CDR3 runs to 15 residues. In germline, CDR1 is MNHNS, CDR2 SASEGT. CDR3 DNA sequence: TGTGCCAGCAGTGAATCTTGGGGCGCGGACACTGAAGCTTTCTTT. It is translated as CASSESWGADTEAFF.

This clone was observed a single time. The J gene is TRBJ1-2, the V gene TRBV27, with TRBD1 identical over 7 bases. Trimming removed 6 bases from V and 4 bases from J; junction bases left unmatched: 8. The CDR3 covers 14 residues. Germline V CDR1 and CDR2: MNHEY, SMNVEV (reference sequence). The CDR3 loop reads CASRNTGTAYGYTF. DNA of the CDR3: TGTGCCAGCAGAAACACCGGGACAGCCTATGGCTACACCTTC.

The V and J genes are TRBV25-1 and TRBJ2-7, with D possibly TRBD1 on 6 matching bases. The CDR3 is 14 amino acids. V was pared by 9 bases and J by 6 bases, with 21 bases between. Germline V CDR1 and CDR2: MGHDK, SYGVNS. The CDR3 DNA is TGTGCCAGTACCGCTTCAGGGGCCCTACCCGAGCAGTACTTC. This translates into CASTASGALPEQYF.

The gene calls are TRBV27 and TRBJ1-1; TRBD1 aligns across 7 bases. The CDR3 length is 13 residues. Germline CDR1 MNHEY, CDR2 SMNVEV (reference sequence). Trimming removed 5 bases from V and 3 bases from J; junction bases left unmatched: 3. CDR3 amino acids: CASSTGAYTEAFF. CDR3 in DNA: TGTGCCAGCAGTACAGGGGCCTACACTGAAGCTTTCTTT.

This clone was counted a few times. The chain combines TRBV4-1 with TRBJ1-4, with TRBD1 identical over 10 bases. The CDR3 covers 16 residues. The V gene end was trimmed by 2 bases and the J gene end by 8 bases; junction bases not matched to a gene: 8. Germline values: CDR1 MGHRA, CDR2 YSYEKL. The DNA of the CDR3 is TGCGCCAGCAGCCAATCCGGACAGGGGGAGAGCGAAAAACTGTTTTTT. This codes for CASSQSGQGESEKLFF.

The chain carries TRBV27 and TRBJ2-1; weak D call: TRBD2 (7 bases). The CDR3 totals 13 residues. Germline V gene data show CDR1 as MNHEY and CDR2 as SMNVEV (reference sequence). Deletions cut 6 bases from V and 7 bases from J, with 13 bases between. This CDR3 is CASRPGRGNEQFF. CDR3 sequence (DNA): TGTGCCAGCAGACCGGGGAGGGGGAATGAGCAGTTCTTC.

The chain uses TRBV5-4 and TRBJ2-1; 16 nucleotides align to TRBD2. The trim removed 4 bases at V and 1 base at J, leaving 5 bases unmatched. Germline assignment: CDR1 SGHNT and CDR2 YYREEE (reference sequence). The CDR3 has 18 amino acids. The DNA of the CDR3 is TGTGCCAGCAGCCCCGGGACTAGCGGGGGGGCGTCCTACAATGAGCAGTTCTTC. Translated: CASSPGTSGGASYNEQFF.

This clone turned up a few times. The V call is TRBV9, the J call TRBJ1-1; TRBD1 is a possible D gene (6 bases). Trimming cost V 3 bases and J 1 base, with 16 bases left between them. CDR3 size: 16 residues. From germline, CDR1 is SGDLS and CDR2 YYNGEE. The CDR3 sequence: CASSDHAGDGNTEAFF. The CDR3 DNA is TGTGCCAGCAGCGACCATGCAGGGGACGGGAACACTGAAGCTTTCTTT.

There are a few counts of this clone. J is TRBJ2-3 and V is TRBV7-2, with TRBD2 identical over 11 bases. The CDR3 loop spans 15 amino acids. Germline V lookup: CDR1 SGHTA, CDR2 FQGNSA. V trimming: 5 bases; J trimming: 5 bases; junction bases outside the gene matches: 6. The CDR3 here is CASSRLAGTGDTQYF. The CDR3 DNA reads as TGTGCCAGCAGCCGACTAGCGGGGACAGGAGATACGCAGTATTTT.

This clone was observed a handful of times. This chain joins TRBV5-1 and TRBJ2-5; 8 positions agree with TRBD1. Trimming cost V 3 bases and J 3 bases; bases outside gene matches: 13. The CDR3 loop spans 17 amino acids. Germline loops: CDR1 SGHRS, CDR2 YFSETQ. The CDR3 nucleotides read TGCGCCAGCAGCTCAGGTCTCAGGGGGCGGACGGAAGAGACCCAGTACTTC. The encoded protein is CASSSGLRGRTEETQYF.

Written as DNA, the CDR3 is TGTGCCAGCAGCTTGTTAGCGGGTCCATATAATTCACCCCTCCACTTT. Translating gives CASSLLAGPYNSPLHF. J is TRBJ1-6 and V is TRBV5-6; D is undetermined. Trimming stripped 1 base from V and 4 bases from J, with 12 bases between. The CDR3 totals 16 residues. Germline assignment: CDR1 SGHDT and CDR2 YYEEEE.